A single sample is the source of the 16 T cell receptor beta chains below, sequenced in a study of T-cell reconstitution after alpha-beta-depleted transplantation in children. Unique molecular identifiers were used in preparing the TCRbeta library. TCRdb re-called the PCR reads with MiXCR, one entry per CDR3 protein. This sample has roughly 150,000 distinct CDR3 sequences, with approximately 12% found just once. The sequencing used PBMCs, collected before TCRalphabeta/CD19-depleted stem cell transplant. The receptors derive from a boy aged 2 to 10 with acute myeloid leukemia, due to receive a stem cell transplant.

Ten or more counts support this clonotype. This sequence joins TRBV20-1 and TRBJ2-5; D gene ambiguous. The CDR3 contains 11 residues. In germline, CDR1 is DFQATT, CDR2 SNEGSKA (reference sequence). Trimming stripped 4 bases from V and 5 bases from J, with 8 bases between. The CDR3 DNA reads TGCAGTGCTACCTCGGCGGAGACCCAGTACTTC. Translated, it gives CSATSAETQYF.

The chain couples TRBV20-1 to TRBJ1-2; D not certain. Germline values: CDR1 DFQATT, CDR2 SNEGSKA (reference sequence). The length of the CDR3 is 9 residues. The V gene lost 5 bases and the J gene lost 7 bases, with 5 bases spanning the gap. The DNA of the CDR3 is TGCAGTGCTGTTCTTGGCTACACCTTC. As protein: CSAVLGYTF.

The sample holds many counts of this clonotype. V is TRBV7-2 and J is TRBJ1-6, with D unresolved. CDR1 and CDR2 (germline): SGHTA, FQGNSA. This CDR3 region has 14 residues. V was clipped by 2 bases and J by 7 bases, with 9 bases between them. CDR3 in amino acids: CASSLLGNNSPLHF. In DNA form, the CDR3 reads TGTGCCAGCAGCTTACTAGGAAACAATTCACCCCTCCACTTT.

A remark on this clonotype: Since a much larger clone is just one base distant, this may be a read error. The rearrangement links TRBV5-1 to TRBJ2-7; 14 bases map to TRBD2. Germline CDR1 and CDR2: SGHRS and YFSETQ. This CDR3 region has 17 residues. CDR3 sequence (DNA): TGCGCCAGCAGCCCCCGACTAGCGGGAGGGAGAGATGGCGAGCAGTCCTTC. This translates into CASSPRLAGGRDGEQSF.

At least ten counts were recorded for this clonotype. The V gene is TRBV20-1, the J gene TRBJ2-7, with TRBD2 matching over 9 bases. V lost 1 base, J lost 2 bases, and 12 bases stayed unmatched. Germline assignment: CDR1 DFQATT and CDR2 SNEGSKA (reference sequence). The CDR3 is made up of 17 amino acids. This chain's CDR3 is CSARGLELAGTPYEQYF. The CDR3 DNA is TGCAGTGCTAGAGGATTGGAACTAGCGGGCACACCCTACGAGCAGTACTTC.

Many counts were recorded for this clonotype. The chain joins TRBV15 to TRBJ1-4; TRBD1 might be the D (5 bases). This CDR3 has 15 amino acids. V lost 0 bases to trimming and J lost 8 bases, with 13 bases between them. Germline values: CDR1 LNHNV, CDR2 YYDKDF (reference sequence). The CDR3 DNA follows: TGTGCCACCAGCAGAGATGGGCAGGGAGGCGAAAAACTGTTTTTT. Translation: CATSRDGQGGEKLFF.

Many counts were recorded for this clonotype. V is TRBV5-1 and J is TRBJ2-7, with TRBD2 matching 14 bases. The germline gives CDR1 SGHRS, CDR2 YFSETQ. This CDR3 comprises 16 residues. J gave up 7 bases and V 0 bases, and 6 bases lay outside the gene matches. CDR3 amino acids: CASSLETSGRAGEQYF. The CDR3 nucleotides read TGCGCCAGCAGCTTGGAGACTAGCGGGAGGGCTGGAGAGCAGTACTTC.

The table lists this clonotype with many counts. The J gene is TRBJ2-6, the V gene TRBV7-2; TRBD1 matches at 7 bases. CDR1 and CDR2 (germline): SGHTA, FQGNSA. Losses at the gene ends were 2 bases for V and 2 bases for J; bases not matched to a gene: 0. CDR3 length: 15 amino acids. CDR3 residues: CASSLQGAGANVLTF. The CDR3 coding sequence is TGTGCCAGCAGCTTACAGGGGGCTGGGGCCAACGTCCTGACTTTC.

There are many counts of this clonotype. The chain couples TRBV20-1 to TRBJ1-2; D gene unclear. CDR1 is DFQATT and CDR2 is SNEGSKA in the germline V gene (reference sequence). The germline V and J ends were trimmed by 6 bases and 5 bases, with 22 bases remaining between them. CDR3 size: 15 residues. CDR3 in amino acids: CSAQAPRALPYGYTF. The CDR3 DNA sequence: TGCAGTGCGCAGGCACCAAGGGCTTTACCGTATGGCTACACCTTC.

This clonotype was counted ten times or more. V and J are TRBV27 and TRBJ2-3, with unresolved D. V lost 2 bases to trimming and J lost 5 bases, with 8 bases between them. The CDR3 length is 13 residues. Germline assignment: CDR1 MNHEY and CDR2 SMNVEV (reference sequence). The CDR3 region is CASSLGERDTQYF. In nucleotides, the CDR3 is TGTGCCAGCAGTTTAGGGGAAAGAGATACGCAGTATTTT.

This clonotype was seen at least ten times. V and J are TRBV30 and TRBJ1-1, with D unresolved. V dropped 2 bases and J dropped 2 bases, with 9 bases sitting between them. This CDR3 has 13 residues. Germline CDR1 GTSNPN, CDR2 SVGIG (reference sequence). Here the CDR3 reads CAWSIAVNTEAFF. As DNA, the CDR3 is TGTGCCTGGAGTATTGCAGTAAACACTGAAGCTTTCTTT.

Ten or more counts support this clonotype. The chain uses TRBV20-1 and TRBJ2-7; D is perhaps TRBD1 or TRBD2 (5 bases each). The CDR3 is 15 residues long. Germline loops: CDR1 DFQATT, CDR2 SNEGSKA (reference sequence). Trimming removed 5 bases from V and 0 bases from J, with 17 bases in between. The CDR3 loop is CSAPGKQRSSYEQYF. In nucleotides, the CDR3 is TGCAGTGCTCCAGGGAAGCAGCGGAGCTCCTACGAGCAGTACTTC.

Note on this clonotype: This could be a read error, since a much larger clone is one nucleotide away. V is TRBV6-1 and J is TRBJ2-1, with 8 positions matching TRBD2. CDR1 and CDR2 (germline): MNHNS, SASEGT. The trim removed 2 bases at V and 8 bases at J, leaving 8 bases unmatched. The CDR3 covers 15 residues. CDR3 nucleotide sequence: TGTGCCAGCAGTGAATTACCGCGGGAGGCCGATGAGCAGTTCTTC. Its protein product is CASSELPREADEQFF.

This clonotype was detected many times. V and J are TRBV5-6 and TRBJ2-3, with TRBD1 identical over 9 bases. The CDR3 is 16 residues long. The ends lost 4 bases at V and 0 bases at J; junction bases unmatched: 6. CDR1 SGHDT and CDR2 YYEEEE come from the germline V gene. The CDR3 region is CASSIGTGHSTDTQYF. For the CDR3, the DNA is TGTGCCAGCAGCATAGGGACAGGGCATAGCACAGATACGCAGTATTTT.

This clonotype was seen many times. The V call is TRBV27, the J call TRBJ2-2; no definite D call. V was shortened by 6 bases and J by 0 bases, with 11 bases between the two germline ends. Germline CDR1 is MNHEY and CDR2 is SMNVEV (reference sequence). The CDR3 totals 15 residues. CDR3 nucleotides: TGTGCCAGCAGCTTAAGGTACGCGAACACCGGGGAGCTGTTTTTT. Translating it yields CASSLRYANTGELFF.

This clonotype was seen at least ten times. The gene calls are TRBV28 and TRBJ1-5; no clear D gene. Germline V gene sequence: CDR1 MDHEN, CDR2 SYDVKM. The CDR3 is 16 residues long. Trimming took 6 bases from V and 0 from J, leaving 15 bases between them. The CDR3 nucleotides are TGTGCCAGCAGCTTTTTTCCCGGAAATAGCAATCAGCCCCAGCATTTT. This encodes CASSFFPGNSNQPQHF.